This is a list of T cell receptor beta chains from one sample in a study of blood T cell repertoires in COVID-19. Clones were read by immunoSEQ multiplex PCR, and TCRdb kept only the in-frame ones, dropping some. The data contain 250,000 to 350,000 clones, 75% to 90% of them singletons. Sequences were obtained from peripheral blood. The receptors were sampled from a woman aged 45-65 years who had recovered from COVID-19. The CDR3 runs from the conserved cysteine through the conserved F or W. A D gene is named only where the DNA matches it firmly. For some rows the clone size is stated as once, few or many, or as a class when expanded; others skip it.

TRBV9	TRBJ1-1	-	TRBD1	CASRPLPRGRNTEAFF	TGTGCCAGCAGACCCCTTCCCAGGGGGAGGAACACTGAAGCTTTCTTT
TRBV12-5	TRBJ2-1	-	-	CASGPGGGGNEQFF	TGTGCTAGTGGTCCCGGGGGCGGGGGAAATGAGCAGTTCTTC
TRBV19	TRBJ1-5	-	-	CASSIGMGRRPQHF	TGTGCCAGTAGTATAGGGATGGGGAGGCGGCCCCAGCATTTT
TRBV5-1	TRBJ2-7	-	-	CASTPGSLPYEQYF	TGCGCCAGCACCCCGGGATCCCTTCCCTACGAGCAGTACTTC
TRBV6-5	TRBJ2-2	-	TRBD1	CASRGTATGELFF	TGTGCCAGCAGGGGGACAGCCACCGGGGAGCTGTTTTTT
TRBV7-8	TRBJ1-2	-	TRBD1	CASSLQGAQTHGYTF	TGTGCCAGCAGCTTACAGGGGGCGCAAACCCATGGCTACACCTTC
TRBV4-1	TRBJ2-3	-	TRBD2	CASSQYEISGGARDTQYF	TGCGCCAGCAGCCAATACGAGATTAGCGGGGGGGCCCGAGATACGCAGTATTTT
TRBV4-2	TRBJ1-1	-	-	CASSQGGGRWSNTEAFF	TGTGCCAGCAGCCAAGGGGGGGGGCGATGGTCGAACACTGAAGCTTTCTTT
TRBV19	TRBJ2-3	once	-	CASSIGTSSTDTQYF	TGTGCCAGTAGTATAGGGACATCTAGCACAGATACGCAGTATTTT
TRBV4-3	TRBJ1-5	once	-	CASSQVSGGGQPQHF	TGCGCCAGCAGCCAAGTAAGTGGGGGAGGTCAGCCCCAGCATTTT
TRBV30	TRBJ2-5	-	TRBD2	CAWSVTGGGTQYF	TGTGCCTGGAGTGTCACGGGAGGTGGGACCCAGTACTTC
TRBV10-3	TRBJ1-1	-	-	CAISEAPGTEAFF	TGTGCCATCAGTGAGGCCCCAGGGACTGAAGCTTTCTTT
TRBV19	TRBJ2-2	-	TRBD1	CASMPGQANTGELFF	TGTGCCAGTATGCCGGGACAGGCGAACACCGGGGAGCTGTTTTTT
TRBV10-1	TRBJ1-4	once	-	CASSEFGVGSDEKLFF	TGCGCCAGCAGTGAGTTCGGGGTTGGGTCGGATGAAAAACTGTTTTTT
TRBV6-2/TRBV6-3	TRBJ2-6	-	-	CASSYLVSGANVLTF	TGTGCCAGCAGTTACCTCGTCTCTGGGGCCAACGTCCTGACTTTC
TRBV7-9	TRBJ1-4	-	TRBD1	CASSLGQILQENEKLFF	TGTGCCAGCAGCCTGGGACAGATCCTACAAGAAAATGAAAAACTGTTTTTT
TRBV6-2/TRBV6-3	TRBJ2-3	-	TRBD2	CASSTTSESTDTQYF	TGTGCCAGCAGTACGACTAGCGAAAGCACAGATACGCAGTATTTT
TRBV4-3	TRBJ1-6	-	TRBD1	CASSQSRTGVARSNSPLHF	TGCGCCAGCAGCCAGTCCAGGACAGGGGTAGCCCGATCGAATTCACCCCTCCACTTT
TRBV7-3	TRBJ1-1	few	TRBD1	CASSQGVGNTEAFF	TGTGCCAGCAGCCAGGGGGTGGGGAACACTGAAGCTTTCTTT
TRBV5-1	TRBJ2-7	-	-	CASSPSGTHAYEQYF	TGCGCCAGCAGCCCTTCCGGGACACATGCCTACGAGCAGTACTTC
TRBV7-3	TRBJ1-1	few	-	CASSAERVGLGTEAFF	TGTGCCAGCAGCGCGGAACGAGTGGGGCTTGGCACTGAAGCTTTCTTT
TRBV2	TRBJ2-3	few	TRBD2	CASRGLAGGTDTQYF	TGTGCCAGCAGAGGGCTAGCGGGGGGCACAGATACGCAGTATTTT
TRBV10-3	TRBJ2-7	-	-	CAIGAPGLYEQYF	TGTGCCATCGGTGCTCCGGGTCTCTACGAGCAGTACTTC
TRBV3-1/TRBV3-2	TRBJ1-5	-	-	CASSQEGGRVGNQPQHF	TGTGCCAGCAGCCAAGAGGGCGGCAGGGTTGGCAATCAGCCCCAGCATTTT